The rows below give T cell receptor beta chains drawn from one sample of a study of regulatory T cells in long-lasting Graves disease. One entry per CDR3 protein, called by TCRdb with MiXCR from the multiplex PCR reads. Of about 290,000 distinct CDR3 sequences in the sample, around 21% are singletons; the top ten hold around 50%. The material sequenced was peripheral blood mononuclear cells (PBMCs), taken when the disease was refractory, from a patient treated with antithyroid drugs. These receptors were obtained from a female donor with Graves disease. Each CDR3 is given with its conserved first and last residue. The order of the fields is V gene, clone size, D gene, J gene, CDR3 protein, CDR3 DNA. The D gene is left open where the match is weak. For some rows the clone size is stated as once, few or many, or as a class when expanded; others skip it.

V: TRBV4-3; size: few; D: TRBD1; J: TRBJ1-2; CDR3: CASSQGPGQQYGYTF; DNA: TGCGCCAGCAGCCAGGGTCCGGGACAGCAATATGGCTACACCTTC
V: TRBV14; size: few; D: TRBD1; J: TRBJ1-2; CDR3: CASTAGQNYGYTF; DNA: TGTGCCAGCACCGCGGGACAGAACTATGGCTACACCTTC
V: TRBV20-1; size: many; D: .; J: TRBJ1-5; CDR3: CSARDPLGVYNQPQHF; DNA: TGCAGTGCTAGAGATCCCCTGGGCGTATACAATCAGCCCCAGCATTTT
V: TRBV9; size: .; D: .; J: TRBJ1-6; CDR3: CASSVDGPMPLHF; DNA: TGTGCCAGCAGCGTTGACGGCCCTATGCCCCTCCACTTT
V: TRBV28; size: many; D: .; J: TRBJ2-5; CDR3: CASSLFSWGPKKETQYF; DNA: TGTGCCAGCAGTTTATTCTCGTGGGGGCCAAAAAAAGAGACCCAGTACTTC
V: TRBV11-3; size: once; D: .; J: TRBJ2-2; CDR3: CASSLDWGSDTGELFF; DNA: TGTGCCAGCAGCTTAGATTGGGGGAGTGACACCGGGGAGCTGTTTTTT
V: TRBV19; size: few; D: .; J: TRBJ2-7; CDR3: CASSIGKEYEQYF; DNA: TGTGCCAGTAGTATAGGCAAAGAATACGAGCAGTACTTC
V: TRBV29-1; size: many; D: TRBD1; J: TRBJ1-2; CDR3: CSVRDSYGYTF; DNA: TGCAGCGTTCGGGACAGCTATGGCTACACCTTC
V: TRBV7-8; size: few; D: TRBD1; J: TRBJ1-4; CDR3: CASSLRDSGSTNEKLFF; DNA: TGTGCCAGCAGCTTACGGGACAGCGGGTCGACTAATGAAAAACTGTTTTTT
V: TRBV24-1; size: .; D: TRBD2; J: TRBJ2-1; CDR3: CATQGLRGSSYNEQFF; DNA: TGTGCCACCCAGGGTTTACGCGGGAGCTCCTACAATGAGCAGTTCTTC
V: TRBV2; size: .; D: .; J: TRBJ2-3; CDR3: CASSWNTDTQYF; DNA: TGTGCCAGCAGTTGGAACACAGATACGCAGTATTTT
V: TRBV5-1; size: .; D: TRBD1; J: TRBJ1-1; CDR3: CASSKGTGGTEAFF; DNA: TGCGCCAGCAGCAAAGGGACAGGGGGCACTGAAGCTTTCTTT
V: TRBV28; size: many; D: TRBD2; J: TRBJ2-7; CDR3: CASSSLAGVSYEQYF; DNA: TGTGCCAGCAGTTCCCTAGCGGGAGTCTCCTACGAGCAGTACTTC
V: TRBV2; size: many; D: .; J: TRBJ2-2; CDR3: CASSEKGPDHTGELFF; DNA: TGTGCCAGCAGTGAAAAGGGTCCGGACCACACCGGGGAGCTGTTTTTT